This T cell receptor (beta chain) was recovered during a study of regulatory T cells in long-lasting Graves disease. This CDR3 is built from 16 residues. Germline V gives CDR1 LGHNA, CDR2 YSLEER. Trimming took 0 bases from V and 4 from J, leaving 10 bases between them. CDR3 regions were amplified by Arm-PCR using iRepertoire HTBI primers to build TCR beta libraries. Per the authors' pipeline: Sample data revealed some 58 TRBV and under 15 TRBJ segments. TCRdb used MiXCR to reprocess the multiplex PCR reads, holding one entry per CDR3 protein. The V and J calls shown here were made by TCRdb, not taken from the authors' results. The sample carries about 370,000 distinct CDR3 sequences, roughly 16% recorded once. Time point meaning: newly diagnosed GD, antithyroid drugs for less than 3 months. The authors made the TCR library using RNA they extracted from PBMCs.

V gene TRBV4-3 combines with J gene TRBJ2-6; no definite D call. Source: peripheral blood mononuclear cells (PBMCs), taken at new diagnosis, from a patient treated with antithyroid drugs. The receptor comes from a female donor with Graves disease. The CDR3 coding sequence is TGCGCCAGCAGCCAAGATCTTGGGTTCGGGGCCAACGTCCTGACTTTC. Protein: CASSQDLGFGANVLTF.